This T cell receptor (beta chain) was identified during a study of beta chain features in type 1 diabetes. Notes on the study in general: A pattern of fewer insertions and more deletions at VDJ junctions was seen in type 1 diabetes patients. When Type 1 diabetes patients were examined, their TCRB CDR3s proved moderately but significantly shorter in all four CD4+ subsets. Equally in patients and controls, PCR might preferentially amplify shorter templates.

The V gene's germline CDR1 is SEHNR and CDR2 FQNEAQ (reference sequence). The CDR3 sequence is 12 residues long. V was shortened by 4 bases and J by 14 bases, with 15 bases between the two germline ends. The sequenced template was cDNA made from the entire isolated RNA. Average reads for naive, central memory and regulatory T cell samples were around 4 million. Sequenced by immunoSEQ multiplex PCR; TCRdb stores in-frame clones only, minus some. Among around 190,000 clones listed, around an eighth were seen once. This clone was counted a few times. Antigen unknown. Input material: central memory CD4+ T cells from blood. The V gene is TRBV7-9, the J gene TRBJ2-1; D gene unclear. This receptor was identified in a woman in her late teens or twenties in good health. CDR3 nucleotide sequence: TGTGCCAGCAGCTCAGCTGGGTATCGGGAGTTCTTC. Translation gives CASSSAGYREFF.